The source of this T cell receptor beta chain is a study of cytomegalovirus exposure and HLA in healthy donors. V lost 1 base, J lost 5 bases, and 16 bases lay in between. CDR1 and CDR2 from the germline V gene are SGHTS and YDEGEE. This CDR3 has 16 amino acids. Both 60 Vbeta primers and 13 Jbeta primers went into the PCR. Here immunoSEQ multiplex PCR was the method, and the copy in TCRdb shows in-frame clones only, minus some. The sample contains under 250,000 clones, more than 75% of which appear only once. Study-level findings and limits: In vitro assays verified that a few CMV-associated chains recognized CMV antigens specifically. The productive fraction for most TCR beta V segments was about 87% or about 30% in an earlier analysis.

About this clone itself: Its specificity is not known.

Those who donated were healthy bone marrow donors. V gene TRBV5-8 combines with J gene TRBJ1-5, with D tentatively TRBD1 (6 bases). The sequencing input was PBMCs. This TCR was recovered from a male donor in good health and CMV-seronegative. Here the CDR3 DNA reads TGTGCCAGCAGCTTGACAGGGATTTTATATTATCAGCCCCAGCATTTT. It codes for CASSLTGILYYQPQHF.